This T cell receptor beta chain originates from a study of CD8 T cell repertoires and HIV-1 epitope variants. This clone occurred a few times. Its antigen is not identified. Profiled with immunoSEQ multiplex PCR; TCRdb holds only in-frame clones, not every one. The repertoire includes about 4,600 clones, approximately 70% of them detected once, and 45% to 55% sits in the top ten. V lost 5 bases and J lost 6; bases outside the gene matches: 7. There are 15 residues in the CDR3. Germline V gene data show CDR1 as SGHTA and CDR2 as FQGTGA. The receptor's source is a male donor with HIV. The chain links TRBV7-3 to TRBJ2-2; 9 nucleotides match TRBD1. The sample comprised cultured CD8+ T cells derived from PBMCs. CDR3 sequence: CASSLDRGYAGELFF. The CDR3 nucleotides are TGTGCCAGCAGCCTCGACAGGGGGTACGCCGGGGAGCTGTTTTTT.